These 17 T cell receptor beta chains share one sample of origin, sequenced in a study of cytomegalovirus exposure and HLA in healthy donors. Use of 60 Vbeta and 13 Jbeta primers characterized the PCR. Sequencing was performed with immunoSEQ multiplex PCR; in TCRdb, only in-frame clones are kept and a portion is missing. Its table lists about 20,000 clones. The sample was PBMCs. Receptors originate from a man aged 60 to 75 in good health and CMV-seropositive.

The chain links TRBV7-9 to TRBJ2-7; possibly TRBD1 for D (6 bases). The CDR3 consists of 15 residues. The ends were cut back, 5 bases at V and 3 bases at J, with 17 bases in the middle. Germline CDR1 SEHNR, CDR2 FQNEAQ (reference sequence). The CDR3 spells CASSRPPKGGYEQYF. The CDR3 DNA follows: TGTGCCAGCAGCCGACCTCCCAAAGGGGGCTACGAGCAGTACTTC.

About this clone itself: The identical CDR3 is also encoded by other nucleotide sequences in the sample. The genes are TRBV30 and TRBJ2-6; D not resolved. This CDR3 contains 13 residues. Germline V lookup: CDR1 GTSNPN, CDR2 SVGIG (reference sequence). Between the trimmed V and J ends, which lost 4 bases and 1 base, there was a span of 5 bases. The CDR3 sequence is CAWTPSGANVLTF. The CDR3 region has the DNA TGTGCCTGGACCCCATCTGGGGCCAACGTCCTGACTTTC.

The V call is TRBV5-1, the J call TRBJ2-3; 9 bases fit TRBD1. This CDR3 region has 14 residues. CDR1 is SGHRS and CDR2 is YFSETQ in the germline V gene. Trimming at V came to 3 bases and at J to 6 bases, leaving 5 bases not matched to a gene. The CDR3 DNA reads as TGCGCCAGCAGCTGGACAGGGGACCAGGATACGCAGTATTTT. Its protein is CASSWTGDQDTQYF.

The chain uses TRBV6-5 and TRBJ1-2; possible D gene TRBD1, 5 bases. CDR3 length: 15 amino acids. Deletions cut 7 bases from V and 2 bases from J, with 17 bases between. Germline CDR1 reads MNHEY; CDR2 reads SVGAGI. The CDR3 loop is CASTPGGSLNYGYTF. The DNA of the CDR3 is TGTGCCAGCACTCCGGGGGGGAGTCTCAACTATGGCTACACCTTC.

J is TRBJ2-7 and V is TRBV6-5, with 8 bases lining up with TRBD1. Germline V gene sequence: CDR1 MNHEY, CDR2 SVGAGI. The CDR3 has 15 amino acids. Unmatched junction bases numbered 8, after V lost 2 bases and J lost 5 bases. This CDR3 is CASSYEGRGRHEQYF. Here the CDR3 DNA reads TGTGCCAGCAGTTACGAGGGCAGGGGGCGTCACGAGCAGTACTTC.

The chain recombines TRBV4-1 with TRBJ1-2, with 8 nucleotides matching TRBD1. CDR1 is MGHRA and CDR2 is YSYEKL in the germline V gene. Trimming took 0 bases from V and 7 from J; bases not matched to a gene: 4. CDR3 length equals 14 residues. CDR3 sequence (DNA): TGCGCCAGCAGCCAAGACAGGGGGCCGCGTGGCTACACCTTC. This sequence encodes CASSQDRGPRGYTF.

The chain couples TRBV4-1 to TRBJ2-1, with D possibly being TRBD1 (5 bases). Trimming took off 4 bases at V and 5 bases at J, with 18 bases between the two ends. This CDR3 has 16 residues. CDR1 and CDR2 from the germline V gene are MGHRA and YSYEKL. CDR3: CASSRLDIIADNEQFF. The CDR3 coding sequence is TGCGCCAGCAGCCGCTTGGACATTATCGCCGACAATGAGCAGTTCTTC.

The CDR3, as DNA: TGCGCCAGCAGCCCGGGACTAGCGGGAATCACCGGGGAGCTGTTTTTT. Translation: CASSPGLAGITGELFF. This rearrangement joins TRBV4-1 to TRBJ2-2; 13 bases fit TRBD2. V shed 4 bases, J shed 4 bases, and the junction held 3 bases outside the gene matches. The germline V gene has CDR1 MGHRA and CDR2 YSYEKL. The CDR3 is made up of 16 amino acids.

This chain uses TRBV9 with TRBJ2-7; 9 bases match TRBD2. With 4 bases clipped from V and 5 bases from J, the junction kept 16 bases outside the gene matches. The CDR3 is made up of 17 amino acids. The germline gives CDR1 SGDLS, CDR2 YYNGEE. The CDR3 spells CASSPHRGTSLINEQYF. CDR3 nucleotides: TGTGCCAGCAGCCCCCACCGAGGGACTAGCTTGATCAACGAGCAGTACTTC.

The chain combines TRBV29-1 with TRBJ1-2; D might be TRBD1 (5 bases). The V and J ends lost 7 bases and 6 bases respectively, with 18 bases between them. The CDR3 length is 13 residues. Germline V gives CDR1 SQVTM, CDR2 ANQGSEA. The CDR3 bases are TGCAGCGCCGGAGGAGTGGGGGGGGATGGCTACACCTTC. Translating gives CSAGGVGGDGYTF.

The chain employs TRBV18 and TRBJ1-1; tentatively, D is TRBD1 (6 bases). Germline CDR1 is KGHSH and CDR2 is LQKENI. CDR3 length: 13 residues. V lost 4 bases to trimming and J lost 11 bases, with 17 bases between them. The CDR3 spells CASSLDRQSHAFF. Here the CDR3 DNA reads TGTGCCAGCTCACTCGACAGGCAAAGCCATGCTTTCTTT.

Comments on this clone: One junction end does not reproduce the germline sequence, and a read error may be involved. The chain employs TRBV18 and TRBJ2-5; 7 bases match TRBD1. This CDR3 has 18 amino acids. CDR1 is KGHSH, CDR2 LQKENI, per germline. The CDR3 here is CASSPVGTSGGTQGTQYF. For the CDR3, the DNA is TGTGCCAGCTCACCAGTTGGGACGTCAGGGGGAACCCAAGGGACCCAGTACTTC.

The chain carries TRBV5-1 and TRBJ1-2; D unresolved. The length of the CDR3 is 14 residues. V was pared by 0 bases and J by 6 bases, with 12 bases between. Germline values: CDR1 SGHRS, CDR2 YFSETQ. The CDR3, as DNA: TGCGCCAGCAGCTTGGTGGTCTTCTCGGATGGCTACACCTTC. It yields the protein CASSLVVFSDGYTF.

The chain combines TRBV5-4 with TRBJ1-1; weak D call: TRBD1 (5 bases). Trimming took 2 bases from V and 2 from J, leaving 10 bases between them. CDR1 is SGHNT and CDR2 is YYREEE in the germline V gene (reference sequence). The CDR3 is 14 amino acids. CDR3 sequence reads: CASSFGGLNTEAFF. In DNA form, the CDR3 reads TGTGCCAGCAGCTTTGGGGGACTAAACACTGAAGCTTTCTTT.

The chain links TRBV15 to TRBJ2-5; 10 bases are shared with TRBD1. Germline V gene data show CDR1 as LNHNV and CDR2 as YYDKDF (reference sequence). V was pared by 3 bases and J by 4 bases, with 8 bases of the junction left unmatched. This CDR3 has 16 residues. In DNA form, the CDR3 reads TGTGCCACCAGCAGGAGGCGGGGGACAGGGGTAGAGACCCAGTACTTC. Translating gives CATSRRRGTGVETQYF.

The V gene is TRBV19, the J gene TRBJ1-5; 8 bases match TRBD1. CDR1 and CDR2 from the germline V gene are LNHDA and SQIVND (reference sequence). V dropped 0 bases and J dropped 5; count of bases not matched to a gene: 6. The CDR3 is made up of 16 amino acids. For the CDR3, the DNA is TGTGCCAGTAGTATAGATGCCAGGGGGCTTGATCAGCCCCAGCATTTT. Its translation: CASSIDARGLDQPQHF.

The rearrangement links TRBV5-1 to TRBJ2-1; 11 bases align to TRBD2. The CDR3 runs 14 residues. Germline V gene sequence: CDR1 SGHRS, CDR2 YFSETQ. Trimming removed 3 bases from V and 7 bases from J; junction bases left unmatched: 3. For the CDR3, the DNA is TGCGCCAGCAGCTCCCGACTAGCGGGGAATGAGCAGTTCTTC. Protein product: CASSSRLAGNEQFF.